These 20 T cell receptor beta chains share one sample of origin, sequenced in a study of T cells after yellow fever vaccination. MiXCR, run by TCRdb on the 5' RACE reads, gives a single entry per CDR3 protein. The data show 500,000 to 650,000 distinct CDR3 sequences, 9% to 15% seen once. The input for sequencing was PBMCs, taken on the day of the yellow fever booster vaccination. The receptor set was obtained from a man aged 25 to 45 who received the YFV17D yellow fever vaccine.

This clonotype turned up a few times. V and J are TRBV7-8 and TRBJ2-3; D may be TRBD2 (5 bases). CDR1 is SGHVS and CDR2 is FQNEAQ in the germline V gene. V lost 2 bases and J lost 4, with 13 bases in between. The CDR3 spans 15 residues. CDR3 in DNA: TGTGCCAGCAGCTTATTTTCGGGGTATCCAGATACGCAGTATTTT. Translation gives CASSLFSGYPDTQYF.

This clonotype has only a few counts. In nucleotides, the CDR3 is TGTGCCAGCATAGGGCGGGAGGCTCTCAATGAGCAGTTCTTC. It specifies CASIGREALNEQFF. The chain uses TRBV6-2 or TRBV6-3 and TRBJ2-1, with 8 bases that match TRBD2. CDR1 is MNHEY, CDR2 SVGEGT, per germline. The CDR3 has 14 residues. J lost 6 bases, V lost 7 bases, and 8 bases had no gene match.

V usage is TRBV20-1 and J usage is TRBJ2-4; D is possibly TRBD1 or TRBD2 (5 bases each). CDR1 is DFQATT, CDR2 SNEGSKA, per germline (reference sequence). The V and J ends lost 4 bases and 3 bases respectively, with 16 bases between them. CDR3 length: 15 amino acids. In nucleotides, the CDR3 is TGCAGTGCTACCTCTGGGACCGCCGGCAAAAACATTCAGTACTTC. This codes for CSATSGTAGKNIQYF.

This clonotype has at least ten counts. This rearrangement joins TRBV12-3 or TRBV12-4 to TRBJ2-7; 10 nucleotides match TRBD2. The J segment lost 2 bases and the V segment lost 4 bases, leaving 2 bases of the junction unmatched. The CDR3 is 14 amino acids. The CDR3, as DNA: TGTGCCAGCAGTTCCGGACTAGCGGCCTACGAGCAGTACTTC. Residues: CASSSGLAAYEQYF.

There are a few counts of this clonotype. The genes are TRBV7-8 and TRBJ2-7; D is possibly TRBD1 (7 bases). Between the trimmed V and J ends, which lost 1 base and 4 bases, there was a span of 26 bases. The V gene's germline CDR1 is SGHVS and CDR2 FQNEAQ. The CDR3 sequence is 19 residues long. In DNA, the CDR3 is TGTGCCAGCAGCTTAGAAGGAGGGGCCAACAGGGGACACGGTTACGAGCAGTACTTC. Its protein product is CASSLEGGANRGHGYEQYF.

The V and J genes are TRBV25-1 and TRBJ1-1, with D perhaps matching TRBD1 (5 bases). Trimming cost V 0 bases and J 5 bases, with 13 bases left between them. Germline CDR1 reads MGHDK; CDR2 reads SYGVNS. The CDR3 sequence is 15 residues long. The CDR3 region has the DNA TGTGCCAGCAGTGAATATCTGGGGCGGAAGACTGAAGCTTTCTTT. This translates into CASSEYLGRKTEAFF.

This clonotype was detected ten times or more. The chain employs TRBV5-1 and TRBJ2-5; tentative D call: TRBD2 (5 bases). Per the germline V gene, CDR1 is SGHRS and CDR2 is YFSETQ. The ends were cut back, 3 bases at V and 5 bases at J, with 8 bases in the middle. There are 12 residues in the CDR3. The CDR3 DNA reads TGCGCCAGCAGCTCCGGCGGGGAGACCCAGTACTTC. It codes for CASSSGGETQYF.

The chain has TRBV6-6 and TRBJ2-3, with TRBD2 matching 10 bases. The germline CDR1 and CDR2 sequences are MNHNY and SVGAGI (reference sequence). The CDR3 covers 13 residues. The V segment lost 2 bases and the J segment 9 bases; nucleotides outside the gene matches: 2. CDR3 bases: TGTGCCAGCAGTTACCAGACTAGCGGGACGCAGTATTTT. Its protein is CASSYQTSGTQYF.

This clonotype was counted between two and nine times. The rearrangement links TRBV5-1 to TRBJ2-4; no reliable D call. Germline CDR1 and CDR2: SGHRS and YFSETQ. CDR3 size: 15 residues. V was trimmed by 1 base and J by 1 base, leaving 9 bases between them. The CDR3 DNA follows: TGCGCCAGCAGCTTGAGTGGGTTGGCCAAAAACATTCAGTACTTC. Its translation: CASSLSGLAKNIQYF.

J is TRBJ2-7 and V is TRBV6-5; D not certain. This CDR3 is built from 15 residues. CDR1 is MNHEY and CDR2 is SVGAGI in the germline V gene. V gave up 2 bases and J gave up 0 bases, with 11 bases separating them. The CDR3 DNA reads TGTGCCAGCAGTTACAGGGCGAGACTCTCCTACGAGCAGTACTTC. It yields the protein CASSYRARLSYEQYF.

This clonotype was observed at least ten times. Here the CDR3 DNA reads TGCAGTGCTAGAGAACAGTTTACCGGGGAGCTGTTTTTT. This codes for CSAREQFTGELFF. The chain is built from TRBV20-1 and TRBJ2-2; no reliable D call. With 0 bases removed from V and 5 bases from J, the gap between germline ends came to 7 bases. In germline, CDR1 is DFQATT, CDR2 SNEGSKA (reference sequence). The CDR3 extends over 13 amino acids.

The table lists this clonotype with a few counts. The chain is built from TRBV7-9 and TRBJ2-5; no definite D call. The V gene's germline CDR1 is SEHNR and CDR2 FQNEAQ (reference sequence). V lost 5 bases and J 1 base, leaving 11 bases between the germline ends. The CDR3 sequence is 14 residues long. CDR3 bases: TGTGCCAGCAGCCCACAACCCTTCCAAGAGACCCAGTACTTC. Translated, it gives CASSPQPFQETQYF.

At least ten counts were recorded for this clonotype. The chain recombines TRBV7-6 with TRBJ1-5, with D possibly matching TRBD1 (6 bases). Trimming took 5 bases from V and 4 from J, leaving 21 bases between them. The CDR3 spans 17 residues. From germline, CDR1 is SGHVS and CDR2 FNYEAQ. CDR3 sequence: CASSLLDRRTANQPQHF. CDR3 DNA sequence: TGTGCCAGCAGCCTACTTGACCGAAGGACAGCAAATCAGCCCCAGCATTTT.

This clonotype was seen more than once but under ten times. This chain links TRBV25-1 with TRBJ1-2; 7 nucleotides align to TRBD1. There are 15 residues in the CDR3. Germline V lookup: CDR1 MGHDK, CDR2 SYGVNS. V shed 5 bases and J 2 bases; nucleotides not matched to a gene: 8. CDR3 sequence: CASSPPDRANYGYTF. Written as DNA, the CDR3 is TGTGCCAGCAGTCCACCCGACAGGGCGAACTATGGCTACACCTTC.

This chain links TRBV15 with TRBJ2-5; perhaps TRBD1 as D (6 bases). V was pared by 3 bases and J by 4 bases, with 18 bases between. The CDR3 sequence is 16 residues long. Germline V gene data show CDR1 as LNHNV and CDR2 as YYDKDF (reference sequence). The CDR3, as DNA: TGTGCCACCAGCAGTTTTGTTGGGGGCCATGGAGAGACCCAGTACTTC. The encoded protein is CATSSFVGGHGETQYF.

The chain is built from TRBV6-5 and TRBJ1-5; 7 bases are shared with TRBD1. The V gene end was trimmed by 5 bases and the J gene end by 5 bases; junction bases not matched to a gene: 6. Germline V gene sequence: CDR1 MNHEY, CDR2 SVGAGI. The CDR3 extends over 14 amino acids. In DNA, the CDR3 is TGTGCCAGCAGTACTTGGGACAGCCATCAGCCCCAGCATTTT. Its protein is CASSTWDSHQPQHF.

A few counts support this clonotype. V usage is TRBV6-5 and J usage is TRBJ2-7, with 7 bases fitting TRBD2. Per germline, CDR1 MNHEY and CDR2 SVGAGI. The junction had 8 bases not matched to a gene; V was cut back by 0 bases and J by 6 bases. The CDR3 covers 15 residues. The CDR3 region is CASSYSKGGTREQYF. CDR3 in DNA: TGTGCCAGCAGTTACTCGAAGGGAGGGACGCGCGAGCAGTACTTC.

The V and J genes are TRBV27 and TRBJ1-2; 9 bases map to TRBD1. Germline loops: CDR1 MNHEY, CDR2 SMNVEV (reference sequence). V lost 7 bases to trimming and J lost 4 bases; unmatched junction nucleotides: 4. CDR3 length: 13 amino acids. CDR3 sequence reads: CASKDRGGYGYTF. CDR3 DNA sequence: TGTGCCAGCAAGGACAGGGGAGGCTATGGCTACACCTTC.

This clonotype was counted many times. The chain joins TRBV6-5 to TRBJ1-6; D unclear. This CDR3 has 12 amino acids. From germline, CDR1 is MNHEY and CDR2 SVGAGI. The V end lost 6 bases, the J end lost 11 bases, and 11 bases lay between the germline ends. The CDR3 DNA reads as TGTGCCAGCAGCACACCGAGTGCACCCCTCCACTTT. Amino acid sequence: CASSTPSAPLHF.

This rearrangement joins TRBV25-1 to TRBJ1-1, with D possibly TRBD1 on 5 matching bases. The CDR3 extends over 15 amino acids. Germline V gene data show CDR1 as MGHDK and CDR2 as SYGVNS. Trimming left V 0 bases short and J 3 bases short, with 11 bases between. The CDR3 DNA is TGTGCCAGCAGTGAATATGGGGCGGGGGACACTGAAGCTTTCTTT. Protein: CASSEYGAGDTEAFF.